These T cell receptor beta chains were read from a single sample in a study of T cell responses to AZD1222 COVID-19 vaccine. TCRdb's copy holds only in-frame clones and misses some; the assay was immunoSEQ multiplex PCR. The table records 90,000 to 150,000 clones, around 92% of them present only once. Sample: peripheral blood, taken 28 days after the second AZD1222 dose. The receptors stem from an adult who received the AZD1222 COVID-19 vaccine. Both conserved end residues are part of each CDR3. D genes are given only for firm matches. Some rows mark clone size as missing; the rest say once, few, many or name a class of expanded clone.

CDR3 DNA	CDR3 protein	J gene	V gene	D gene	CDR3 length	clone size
TGTGCCAGCAGGTACAGGGGGCACTATGGCTACACCTTC	CASRYRGHYGYTF	TRBJ1-2	TRBV6-5	TRBD1	13	NA
TGTGCCAGCAGCGTAGGATACAAAGGCTCTGGAAACACCATATATTTT	CASSVGYKGSGNTIYF	TRBJ1-3	TRBV9	NA	16	NA
TGTGCCAGCAGTTTATCCAGGGGTAGTGGCTACACCTTC	CASSLSRGSGYTF	TRBJ1-2	TRBV28	NA	13	once
TGTGTCAGCAGCTTCAGACTAGCGGAAGAGACCCAGTACTTC	CVSSFRLAEETQYF	TRBJ2-5	TRBV7-2	TRBD2	14	NA
TGTGCCAGCAGGTTAGGGAGCGGAGGTTACAATGAGCAGTTCTTC	CASRLGSGGYNEQFF	TRBJ2-1	TRBV2	NA	15	NA
TGTGCCAGCAAGGGCTCTAGCGGGAGTCAGAGGGAGACCCAGTACTTC	CASKGSSGSQRETQYF	TRBJ2-5	TRBV2	TRBD2	16	NA
TGTGCCAGAAGCACTTTACAGGGAGCCTTCATGAACACTGAAGCTTTCTTT	CARSTLQGAFMNTEAFF	TRBJ1-1	TRBV7-5	NA	17	NA
TGTGCCAGCAGCTCACCGGGACTAGCGGGAGCTGGGGCCAACGTCCTGACTTTC	CASSSPGLAGAGANVLTF	TRBJ2-6	TRBV7-8	TRBD2	18	NA
TGTGCCAGCAGCTTAGCGGGAGACGACGAGCAGTACTTC	CASSLAGDDEQYF	TRBJ2-7	TRBV7-2	NA	13	NA
TGCAGCGTCAAACTAGCGGGCAAACAAGAGACCCAGTACTTC	CSVKLAGKQETQYF	TRBJ2-5	TRBV29-1	TRBD2	14	once
TGTGCCAGCAGCGTTCCGGGACAGGGGGCCCTCATGAACACTGAAGCTTTCTTT	CASSVPGQGALMNTEAFF	TRBJ1-1	TRBV9	TRBD1	18	NA
TGCAGTGCCTTTAACTCCTACGAGCAGTACTTC	CSAFNSYEQYF	TRBJ2-7	TRBV20-1	NA	11	few
TGTGCCAGCAGCTTGGGCTATGGCTACACCTTC	CASSLGYGYTF	TRBJ1-2	TRBV5-6	NA	11	NA
TGTGCCACCAGGAGCAGCTCTTCCTACGAGCAGTACTTC	CATRSSSSYEQYF	TRBJ2-7	TRBV11-2	NA	13	NA
TGTGCCAGCAGTCCCTCGATTTGGGTGTCGTCAGATGGCTACACCTTC	CASSPSIWVSSDGYTF	TRBJ1-2	TRBV27	NA	16	NA
TGTGCCAGCAGCGTAGAGGGAAACTTCATCGGTGAGCAGTTCTTC	CASSVEGNFIGEQFF	TRBJ2-1	TRBV9	NA	15	NA
TGTGCCAGCCGGATTTGGGACAGACACACTGAAGCTTTCTTT	CASRIWDRHTEAFF	TRBJ1-1	TRBV19	TRBD1	14	NA
TGCGCCAGCAGCCAAGTTCCGGGCCCAAAAGAGACCCAGTACTTC	CASSQVPGPKETQYF	TRBJ2-5	TRBV4-1	NA	15	NA
TGTGCCACCAGCAAAGGGACGAGCTATGGCTACACCTTC	CATSKGTSYGYTF	TRBJ1-2	TRBV15	NA	13	NA
TGTGCCAGCTCACCAAACGTTCTGACCCTGAATGAAAAACTGTTTTTT	CASSPNVLTLNEKLFF	TRBJ1-4	TRBV18	NA	16	NA
TGTGCCAGCAGGCCCGGGACAGGGAACACCGGGGAGCTGTTTTTT	CASRPGTGNTGELFF	TRBJ2-2	TRBV7-9	TRBD1	15	NA
TGTGCCAGCAGTTACGCGCAGACTGAAGCTTTCTTT	CASSYAQTEAFF	TRBJ1-1	TRBV6-2/TRBV6-3	NA	12	NA
TGTGCCAGCAGTGATTGGGCAACTAATGAAAAACTGTTTTTT	CASSDWATNEKLFF	TRBJ1-4	TRBV6-1	NA	14	NA
TGTGCCAGCAGTTTCTCTGCCTATGGCTACACCTTC	CASSFSAYGYTF	TRBJ1-2	TRBV28	NA	12	NA
TGTGCCAGCAGCCCACGGACACCCCGAAACACCATATATTTT	CASSPRTPRNTIYF	TRBJ1-3	TRBV7-9	NA	14	NA
TGTGCCAGCAGCCAAGAAGGAGTAGGGGGAAGATCCAAACTGTTTTTT	CASSQEGVGGRSKLFF	TRBJ1-4	TRBV3-1/TRBV3-2	NA	16	NA
TGTGCCAGCAGCCGCACAGGGGGCGCGTCAGTGGGCACTGAAGCTTTCTTT	CASSRTGGASVGTEAFF	TRBJ1-1	TRBV14	TRBD1	17	NA
TGTGCCACCAGTGATTTTGGAGGGAGGTCCCCCACAGATACGCAGTATTTT	CATSDFGGRSPTDTQYF	TRBJ2-3	TRBV24-1	NA	17	once
TGTGCCAGCAGCCTGTACAACTACAATGAGCAGTTCTTC	CASSLYNYNEQFF	TRBJ2-1	TRBV7-2	NA	13	NA
TGTGCCAGCACTCCTCCCCATATGAACACTGAAGCTTTCTTT	CASTPPHMNTEAFF	TRBJ1-1	TRBV2	NA	14	NA
TGTGCCAGCTCAGCGGGACAGGCGAACACTGAAGCTTTCTTT	CASSAGQANTEAFF	TRBJ1-1	TRBV18	TRBD1	14	NA
TGCGCCAGCAGCTTGCTCACGGGACGGTACTACGAGCAGTACTTC	CASSLLTGRYYEQYF	TRBJ2-7	TRBV5-1	NA	15	NA
TGTGCCAGCACCGGTAACACCGGGGAGCTGTTTTTT	CASTGNTGELFF	TRBJ2-2	TRBV28	NA	12	NA
TGTGCCAGTAGTTATGACAGCCAGAGCTCTGGGGCCAACGTCCTGACTTTC	CASSYDSQSSGANVLTF	TRBJ2-6	TRBV19	NA	17	NA
TGTGCCAGCAGCGTCGCCGGCGGGAAACTGTTTTTT	CASSVAGGKLFF	TRBJ1-4	TRBV7-9	NA	12	NA
TGTGCCAGCTCGGCCAGTCAAGAGACCCAGTACTTC	CASSASQETQYF	TRBJ2-5	TRBV18	NA	12	NA
TGTGCCAGCAGCTTGGAGACCGCACGGAGCTATGGCTACACCTTC	CASSLETARSYGYTF	TRBJ1-2	TRBV5-4	NA	15	NA
TGTGCCAGCAGCTTAGGCCTGGGTGACAGGGGGACTGAAGCTTTCTTT	CASSLGLGDRGTEAFF	TRBJ1-1	TRBV13	TRBD1	16	NA
TGTGCCAGCAGCCCGCGGACTAGCGGGGGGAACAATGAGCAGTTCTTC	CASSPRTSGGNNEQFF	TRBJ2-1	TRBV21-1	NA	16	NA
TGTGCCAGCAGCTTATTAAGGACAGGGTCCGAGCAGTACTTC	CASSLLRTGSEQYF	TRBJ2-7	TRBV11-2	TRBD1	14	NA
TGTGCCAGCAGTTTATCGACCCGGGTGACTTCTCCCCTCCACTTT	CASSLSTRVTSPLHF	TRBJ1-6	TRBV27	NA	15	NA